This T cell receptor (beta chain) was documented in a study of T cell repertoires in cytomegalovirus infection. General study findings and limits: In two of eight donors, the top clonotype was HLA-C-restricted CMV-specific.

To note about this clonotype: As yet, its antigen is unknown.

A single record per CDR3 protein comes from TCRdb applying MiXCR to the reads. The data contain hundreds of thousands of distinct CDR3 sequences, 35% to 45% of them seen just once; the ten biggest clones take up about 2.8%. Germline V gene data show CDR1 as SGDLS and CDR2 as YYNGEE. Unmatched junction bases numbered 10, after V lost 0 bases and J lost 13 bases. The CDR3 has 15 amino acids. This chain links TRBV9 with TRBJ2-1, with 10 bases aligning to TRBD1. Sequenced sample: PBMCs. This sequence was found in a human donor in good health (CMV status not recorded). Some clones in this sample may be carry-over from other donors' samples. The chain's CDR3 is CASSVVGQGGAGQFF. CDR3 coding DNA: TGTGCCAGCAGCGTAGTAGGACAGGGGGGCGCGGGACAGTTCTTC.